This record looks at one T cell receptor beta chain sequence and its context. Its antigen is still unknown. Data came from immunoSEQ multiplex PCR; TCRdb stores just in-frame clones and leaves some out. The sample lists about 46,000 clones; 75% to 85% were seen once. The data originate from a study of radiotherapy plus CTLA-4 blockade in lung cancer. Study results and caveats: Response, reportedly, was best predicted by interferon-beta along with early blood T cell clone dynamics. Following radiotherapy plus ipilimumab, tumor-derived TCR clones expanded in the blood.

Germline lookup yields CDR1 SGHTA and CDR2 FQGNSA. V lost 3 bases and J lost 9; bases outside the gene matches: 8. CDR3 length: 14 residues. In chemo-refractory metastatic non-small-cell lung cancer, patients got ipilimumab CTLA-4 blockade together with focal radiation. This TCR was recovered from a human donor with non-small cell lung cancer who had a complete response to radiotherapy plus ipilimumab. Here the sequenced sample was peripheral blood, taken from a patient treated with radiotherapy plus ipilimumab. The rearrangement links TRBV7-2 to TRBJ2-1, with 7 bases aligning to TRBD1. DNA for the CDR3: TGTGCCAGCAGCTTGGGGACAGAACCTGGTGAGCAGTTCTTC. It translates to CASSLGTEPGEQFF.